These 5 T cell receptor beta chains share one sample of origin, sequenced in a study of T-cell memory formation after mild COVID-19. TCRdb processed the 5' RACE reads anew with MiXCR; each CDR3 protein has one entry. The table has 400,000 or so distinct CDR3 sequences, about 20% seen once. What was sequenced was PBMCs or a T cell subset sorted from them (not recorded which). Receptor source: an adult woman who had mild COVID-19 (a few samples of this study predate the infection). Cell type and time point are not known.

This chain joins TRBV12-3 or TRBV12-4 and TRBJ2-7, with 10 bases fitting TRBD2. The ends lost 2 bases at V and 6 bases at J; junction bases unmatched: 13. This CDR3 has 17 amino acids. The DNA of the CDR3 is TGTGCCAGCAGTTTATCGCGCCTAGCGGGAGAAGGGTTCGAGCAGTACTTC. Translated, it gives CASSLSRLAGEGFEQYF.

V gene TRBV4-3 combines with J gene TRBJ2-1; D remains unclear. V lost 1 base, J lost 4 bases, and 14 bases lay in between. The germline V gene has CDR1 LGHNA and CDR2 YSLEER. There are 16 residues in the CDR3. The DNA for the CDR3 is TGCGCCAGCAGCCAAGGCCATCGGGTATTTTACAATGAGCAGTTCTTC. Amino acid sequence: CASSQGHRVFYNEQFF.

This clonotype was found a few times. The chain uses TRBV20-1 and TRBJ1-6, with TRBD1 matching over 8 bases. The CDR3 spans 16 residues. Germline V gene sequence: CDR1 DFQATT, CDR2 SNEGSKA (reference sequence). V lost 2 bases and J lost 7; bases outside the gene matches: 10. The CDR3 region is CSARKGGTGLNSPLHF. The CDR3 DNA sequence: TGCAGTGCTAGAAAGGGCGGGACAGGCTTAAATTCACCCCTCCACTTT.

This clonotype was counted a few times. The rearrangement links TRBV6-4 to TRBJ2-3; 11 nucleotides agree with TRBD2. The CDR3 is made up of 13 amino acids. The V and J ends lost 0 bases and 10 bases, in that order; junction bases with no gene match: 0. The germline CDR1 and CDR2 sequences are MRHNA and SNTAGT. The DNA for the CDR3 is TGTGCCAGCAGTGACTCGACTAGCGGGGCGCAGTATTTT. Translating it yields CASSDSTSGAQYF.

This chain links TRBV27 with TRBJ2-3; TRBD2 might be the D (5 bases). The CDR3 has 15 amino acids. V was cut by 8 bases and J by 7 bases, with 22 bases left in between. In germline, CDR1 is MNHEY, CDR2 SMNVEV (reference sequence). CDR3 amino acids: CASLPKAEVLNTQYF. The CDR3 DNA is TGTGCCAGCCTCCCCAAAGCGGAGGTCCTAAATACGCAGTATTTT.